This is a list of T cell receptor beta chains from one sample in a study of beta chain features in type 1 diabetes. Using immunoSEQ multiplex PCR, the repertoire was profiled, and TCRdb retains in-frame clones only, with some absent. This table has more than 60,000 clones, 59% appearing once. Sequencing was carried out using Tregs from blood. The receptors were sampled from a woman between 18 and 29 years old in good health. The CDR3 runs from the conserved cysteine through the conserved F or W. The D gene is left open where the match is weak. Expanded clones get a size class; other rows say once, few or many, or leave the size out.

v_gene: TRBV6-1; d_gene: NA; abundance: NA; j_gene: TRBJ2-7; CDR3nt: TGTGCCAGCAGCCTAGCCGGTGGGGACTACGAGCAGTACTTC; CDR3aa: CASSLAGGDYEQYF
v_gene: TRBV5-1; d_gene: TRBD1; abundance: once; j_gene: TRBJ1-2; CDR3nt: TGCGCCAGCAGCCCTGGAGGGACAGCCCAGGGCTATGGCTACACCTTC; CDR3aa: CASSPGGTAQGYGYTF
v_gene: TRBV6-6; d_gene: NA; abundance: NA; j_gene: TRBJ2-1; CDR3nt: TGTGCCAGCAGCCTAGCCTATGAGCAGTTCTTC; CDR3aa: CASSLAYEQFF
v_gene: TRBV7-2; d_gene: TRBD1; abundance: NA; j_gene: TRBJ2-7; CDR3nt: TGTGCCAGCAGCATACTTCCGGGACAGGGCTACGAGCAGTACTTC; CDR3aa: CASSILPGQGYEQYF
v_gene: TRBV5-4; d_gene: NA; abundance: once; j_gene: TRBJ1-1; CDR3nt: TGTGCCAGCAGACCCTCGGGGAGGGCCACTGAAGCTTTCTTT; CDR3aa: CASRPSGRATEAFF
v_gene: TRBV5-1; d_gene: NA; abundance: few; j_gene: TRBJ1-1; CDR3nt: TGCGCCAGCAGCTGGGGAGGTACTATGAACACTGAAGCTTTCTTT; CDR3aa: CASSWGGTMNTEAFF
v_gene: TRBV27; d_gene: TRBD1; abundance: NA; j_gene: TRBJ1-4; CDR3nt: TGTGCCAGCAGTTTAAGACAGGGGAATAATGAAAAACTGTTTTTT; CDR3aa: CASSLRQGNNEKLFF
v_gene: TRBV29-1; d_gene: TRBD2; abundance: NA; j_gene: TRBJ2-5; CDR3nt: TGCAGCGTTGACTGGGGAGGGTGGCAAGAGACCCAGTACTTC; CDR3aa: CSVDWGGWQETQYF
v_gene: TRBV30; d_gene: NA; abundance: NA; j_gene: TRBJ1-5; CDR3nt: TGTGCCTGGAGTCTAATTCCCAATCAGCCCCAGCATTTT; CDR3aa: CAWSLIPNQPQHF
v_gene: TRBV5-4; d_gene: TRBD1; abundance: NA; j_gene: TRBJ1-1; CDR3nt: TGTGCCAGCAGCCGACAGGGGAACACTGAAGCTTTCTTT; CDR3aa: CASSRQGNTEAFF
v_gene: TRBV7-2; d_gene: NA; abundance: NA; j_gene: TRBJ2-3; CDR3nt: TGTGCCAGCAGCTTAGTGGCCTTTTCTAGCACAGATACGCAGTATTTT; CDR3aa: CASSLVAFSSTDTQYF
v_gene: TRBV18; d_gene: TRBD1; abundance: few; j_gene: TRBJ2-6; CDR3nt: TGTGCCAGCTCACGCTCGACAGGGGGAACTGGGGCCAACGTCCTGACTTTC; CDR3aa: CASSRSTGGTGANVLTF
v_gene: TRBV29-1; d_gene: NA; abundance: NA; j_gene: TRBJ2-1; CDR3nt: TGCAGCGTTGAATTCGGTGAGCAGTTCTTC; CDR3aa: CSVEFGEQFF
v_gene: TRBV7-2; d_gene: TRBD1; abundance: NA; j_gene: TRBJ2-6; CDR3nt: TGTGCCAGCAGCAGGCAGGGGGCTGGGGCCAACGTCCTGACTTTC; CDR3aa: CASSRQGAGANVLTF
v_gene: TRBV7-2; d_gene: TRBD1; abundance: few; j_gene: TRBJ2-2; CDR3nt: TGTGCCAGCAGGGGGGACAGCTTATTCGGGGAGCTGTTTTTT; CDR3aa: CASRGDSLFGELFF
v_gene: TRBV7-8; d_gene: TRBD2; abundance: NA; j_gene: TRBJ2-1; CDR3nt: TGTGCCAGCAGCCTTAGCGGGCACTCCTACAATGAGCAGTTCTTC; CDR3aa: CASSLSGHSYNEQFF
v_gene: TRBV7-2; d_gene: TRBD2; abundance: few; j_gene: TRBJ2-2; CDR3nt: TGTGCCAGCAGCCCTCGACTAGCGTACACCGGGGAGCTGTTTTTT; CDR3aa: CASSPRLAYTGELFF
v_gene: TRBV7-2; d_gene: TRBD2; abundance: NA; j_gene: TRBJ2-4; CDR3nt: TGTGCCAGCAGCTGGGGGGCGGGAGGAGGCATTCAGTACTTC; CDR3aa: CASSWGAGGGIQYF
v_gene: TRBV7-2; d_gene: TRBD2; abundance: few; j_gene: TRBJ2-1; CDR3nt: TGTGCCAGCAGCCCTGGAGCGGGGAGGTCCTACAATGAGCAGTTCTTC; CDR3aa: CASSPGAGRSYNEQFF
v_gene: TRBV2; d_gene: TRBD1; abundance: once; j_gene: TRBJ2-3; CDR3nt: TGTGCCAGCAGGCGGACAGGGGGCGCAGATACGCAGTATTTT; CDR3aa: CASRRTGGADTQYF
v_gene: TRBV4-3; d_gene: TRBD1; abundance: few; j_gene: TRBJ2-7; CDR3nt: TGCGCCAGCAGGGGAGGGACAGGGGGCATTTACGAGCAGTACTTC; CDR3aa: CASRGGTGGIYEQYF
v_gene: TRBV19; d_gene: TRBD1; abundance: few; j_gene: TRBJ2-7; CDR3nt: TGTGCCAGTAGTAGCCGGGACAGGCTTGGGGAGCAGTACTTC; CDR3aa: CASSSRDRLGEQYF
v_gene: TRBV5-1; d_gene: NA; abundance: NA; j_gene: TRBJ1-1; CDR3nt: TGCGCCAGCCGGAGACAGGAGAACACTGAAGCTTTCTTT; CDR3aa: CASRRQENTEAFF
v_gene: TRBV6-6; d_gene: NA; abundance: NA; j_gene: TRBJ2-7; CDR3nt: TGTGCCAGCACCATTCCCCCATACGAGCAGTACTTC; CDR3aa: CASTIPPYEQYF
v_gene: TRBV7-6; d_gene: NA; abundance: NA; j_gene: TRBJ2-5; CDR3nt: TGTGCCAGCAGCTTAAGTAGTCAGGTCGTGCGCAAGACCCAGTACTTC; CDR3aa: CASSLSSQVVRKTQYF
v_gene: TRBV18; d_gene: NA; abundance: NA; j_gene: TRBJ1-1; CDR3nt: TGTGCCAGCTTGGACAGCCCCATACTGATGAACACTGAAGCTTTCTTT; CDR3aa: CASLDSPILMNTEAFF
v_gene: TRBV5-1; d_gene: NA; abundance: NA; j_gene: TRBJ1-1; CDR3nt: TGCGCCAGCAGTATTTCAGGAGGCATGAACACTGAAGCTTTCTTT; CDR3aa: CASSISGGMNTEAFF
v_gene: TRBV6-5; d_gene: NA; abundance: NA; j_gene: TRBJ2-7; CDR3nt: TGTGCCAGCAGTCCCGGGGGTCGAGGGGACTACGAGCAGTACTTC; CDR3aa: CASSPGGRGDYEQYF
v_gene: TRBV2; d_gene: TRBD2; abundance: NA; j_gene: TRBJ2-2; CDR3nt: TGTGCCAGCAGTGCCCGGACTAGCGGTACCGGGGAGCTGTTTTTT; CDR3aa: CASSARTSGTGELFF
v_gene: TRBV6-5; d_gene: NA; abundance: few; j_gene: TRBJ1-4; CDR3nt: TGTGCCAGCAGTTATGGACTGATTAATGAAAAACTGTTTTTT; CDR3aa: CASSYGLINEKLFF
v_gene: TRBV2; d_gene: NA; abundance: NA; j_gene: TRBJ1-3; CDR3nt: TGTGCCAGCAGTAGCCAGGGAAGCTCTGGAAACACCATATATTTT; CDR3aa: CASSSQGSSGNTIYF
v_gene: TRBV4-1; d_gene: TRBD1; abundance: once; j_gene: TRBJ2-7; CDR3nt: TGCGCCAGCAGCCGCCTAGGGGACAGGGGGCTGGACGAGCAGTACTTC; CDR3aa: CASSRLGDRGLDEQYF
v_gene: TRBV4-1; d_gene: TRBD1; abundance: NA; j_gene: TRBJ1-3; CDR3nt: TGCGCCAGCAGCACCCGACAGGGGTGGGGAAACACCATATATTTT; CDR3aa: CASSTRQGWGNTIYF
v_gene: TRBV5-6; d_gene: TRBD1; abundance: NA; j_gene: TRBJ1-2; CDR3nt: TGTGCCAGCAGCCCACTGCAGGGGGCGAGGTATGGCTACACCTTC; CDR3aa: CASSPLQGARYGYTF
v_gene: TRBV9; d_gene: TRBD1; abundance: NA; j_gene: TRBJ2-1; CDR3nt: TGTGCCAGCAGCGTACAAGTTACAGGGGGCCACAATGAGCAGTTCTTC; CDR3aa: CASSVQVTGGHNEQFF
v_gene: TRBV6-6; d_gene: NA; abundance: NA; j_gene: TRBJ1-2; CDR3nt: TGTGCCAGCAGTTACTCGAGTTCAGGGGCTGGCTACACCTTC; CDR3aa: CASSYSSSGAGYTF
v_gene: TRBV18; d_gene: NA; abundance: few; j_gene: TRBJ2-7; CDR3nt: TGTGCCAGCTCACCCCGGTACGAGCAGTACTTC; CDR3aa: CASSPRYEQYF
v_gene: TRBV7-2; d_gene: TRBD1; abundance: NA; j_gene: TRBJ1-2; CDR3nt: TGTGCCAGCAGCTTAGGAGGACAGGGAGGTGGCTACACCTTC; CDR3aa: CASSLGGQGGGYTF
v_gene: TRBV4-1; d_gene: NA; abundance: NA; j_gene: TRBJ1-6; CDR3nt: TGCGCCAGCAGCCAATTTTTTCCACAGGCAAATTCACCCCTCCACTTT; CDR3aa: CASSQFFPQANSPLHF
v_gene: TRBV9; d_gene: NA; abundance: NA; j_gene: TRBJ2-7; CDR3nt: TGTGCCAGCAGCGTTGGCGGTCCCGCTACGGGGCAGTACTTC; CDR3aa: CASSVGGPATGQYF
v_gene: TRBV9; d_gene: NA; abundance: NA; j_gene: TRBJ1-1; CDR3nt: TGTGCCAGCAGTGTTTGGCCTTCCACTGAAGCTTTCTTT; CDR3aa: CASSVWPSTEAFF
v_gene: TRBV12-5; d_gene: TRBD1; abundance: NA; j_gene: TRBJ1-5; CDR3nt: TGTGCTAGTGGTTTGGGACAGGGCTATAGCAATCAGCCCCAGCATTTT; CDR3aa: CASGLGQGYSNQPQHF
v_gene: TRBV5-1; d_gene: NA; abundance: NA; j_gene: TRBJ1-3; CDR3nt: TGCGCCAGCAGCTTCGCAGGCCCTCTCTCTGGAAACACCATATATTTT; CDR3aa: CASSFAGPLSGNTIYF